This T cell receptor (beta chain) came from a study of long-term antiretroviral therapy in people with HIV. Study in general: Specimens dating back about a decade before the 2015 immediate-ART recommendation are the oldest included.

Germline lookup yields CDR1 SEHNR and CDR2 FQNEAQ (reference sequence). This CDR3 contains 14 residues. V lost 4 bases to trimming and J lost 4 bases, with 11 bases between them. Of note for this clone: Its antigen is as yet unknown.

The immunoSEQ assay was v3.0, run at survey level. The study targeted about 35,000-50,000 T-cell genomes per sample in sequencing. Using immunoSEQ multiplex PCR, the repertoire was profiled, and TCRdb retains in-frame clones only, with some absent. The sample contains tens of thousands of clones, approximately 83% of which appear only once. Study-wide results and limits: Blood was collected between about 2004 and 2017, possibly under older ART regimens. Therapy changes, viral resistance and ART adherence were not documented in the available data.

The TCR originated in a man aged 30 to 45 with HIV. The input for sequencing was unsorted PBMCs, taken 4.1 to 4.5 years after starting antiretroviral therapy. The rearrangement uses TRBV7-9 and TRBJ2-1; D gene unclear. The CDR3 loop reads CASSSGSLYNEQFF. The CDR3 nucleotides are TGTGCCAGCAGCTCAGGCTCACTGTACAATGAGCAGTTCTTC.